This T cell receptor (beta chain) was recovered during a study of cytomegalovirus exposure and HLA in healthy donors. These donors counted as nominally healthy when sampled, but unrecorded immune exposures were likely. Worth noting for this clone: The antigen is unknown.

The germline gives CDR1 SGHTA, CDR2 FQGNSA. The ends were cut back, 5 bases at V and 2 bases at J, with 5 bases in the middle. The CDR3 covers 12 residues. Study-wide results and caveats: Within the data, a cluster of highly shared sequence variants was likely a sequencing artifact. In a later analysis, HLA-C alleles had the fewest associated TCRs, DRB1 alleles the most.

60 Vbeta and 13 Jbeta primers were used in PCR. Profiled with immunoSEQ multiplex PCR; TCRdb holds only in-frame clones, not every one. This table holds about 200,000 clones. The chain links TRBV7-2 to TRBJ2-3; D is unclear. Specimen: PBMCs. The clonotype was recovered from a girl aged 2-10 years in good health and CMV-seropositive. CDR3 nucleotides: TGTGCCAGCAGCCCAAACACAGATACGCAGTATTTT. Protein product: CASSPNTDTQYF.